This T cell receptor beta chain comes out of a study of tumor-infiltrating lymphocytes in glioblastoma multiforme (dated by TCRdb to about 2017). Background on the whole study: To test whether intratumoral genomic heterogeneity fosters TIL diversity, the study jointly examined somatic mutations, TIL diversity and immune response activity.

For each of the roughly 11 tumor samples, the AllPrep DNA/RNA mini kit was used to purify genomic DNA and total RNA simultaneously. All RNA had OD 260/280 ratios above 1.9 and RNA integrity numbers above 6.5. Taken from cysteine to phenylalanine, the CDR3 has 14 residues. The only DNA kept is the CDR3, 42 bases in frame from the first base. V gives up 0 bases and J gives up 3 bases, and the segment between their germline ends measures 9 bases. The CDR1 and CDR2 encoded by the germline V gene are SGHAT and FQNNGV. TCRB libraries were built from RNA via three nested multiplex PCR rounds using a modified ARM-PCR protocol with multiple V-beta primers and a C-beta primer. TCRB-specific cDNA was synthesized from approximately 0.5 ug total RNA with ProtoScript II Reverse Transcriptase and a C-beta primer. No unique molecular identifiers were described for the TCRB libraries. In the third PCR, barcodes and adapters were added over 25 cycles with Deep VentR (exo-) polymerase, after which 250-500 bp bands were gel purified. TCRB libraries were sequenced with 250 bp paired-end reads on an Illumina HiSeq 2500. The published analysis was carried out like this. Reads were cleaned with Trimmomatic, merged with FLASH, assigned V, D and J segments with MiGEC, and analyzed with VDJtools. Repertoire diversity was measured using the Shannon-Wiener diversity index, which was calculated with VDJtools. Using fastp trimming at Q25 and MiXCR clonotype assembly, TCRdb reanalyzed the public sequencing data and kept in-frame beta chains. Entries that share a CDR3 protein sequence are merged under the most common genes and DNA. The authors' filters were not applied to this entry. The sample has 7,000 to 9,500 distinct CDR3 sequences on record, 74% of them singletons. The top ten clones comprise about 78% of the sample.

With respect to this clonotype: The antigen it recognizes is unknown. Base qualities are not provided; no much larger clone lies one nucleotide away.

What the authors observed across the whole study: T cells were not sorted into functional subsets, which the authors noted as a future improvement. Clone frequencies may be distorted by RNA-based TCR sequencing because unequal numbers of TCR transcripts are carried by T cells. Generalizability is limited because the TCR and somatic mutation analysis included only one glioblastoma patient.

The sequence derives from a male donor with glioblastoma. The sample taken for sequencing was brain tumor tissue. The V and J genes are TRBV11-2 and TRBJ2-7; TRBD2 could be the D gene, as 5 bases match. Read as DNA, the sequence is TGTGCCAGCAGCTTAGAATCGGGGAACTACGAGCAGTACTTC. The resulting protein is CASSLESGNYEQYF.